The sequence of this T cell receptor beta chain was determined in a study of shared clonotypes between healthy human individuals. Overall study: There were three CD4 naive, three CD4 memory, two CD8 naive and one CD8 memory plates per donor.

Overall study findings and caveats: The study found lower generation probabilities in non-shared clonotypes than in those shared by all four donors.

As for this clone: Antigen unknown.

Trimming took 0 bases from V and 10 from J, leaving 18 bases between them. The CDR3 has 15 residues. Germline CDR1 LNHDA, CDR2 SQIVND (reference sequence). The assay was immunoSEQ multiplex PCR, and TCRdb's table has in-frame clones only and misses some. The repertoire consists of under 750,000 clones, with approximately 77% occurring once and the leading ten covering less than 2%. Sequencing input: memory CD4+ T cells sorted from blood. Subset of the sample: CD45RA-negative fraction. The chain uses TRBV19 and TRBJ1-1, with a tentative D call TRBD1 (5 bases). The TCR originated in a woman between 25 and 40 years old in good health. DNA of the CDR3: TGTGCCAGTAGTATAGATATAGGGACCTTCGGGGGAGCTTTCTTT. Its protein is CASSIDIGTFGGAFF.